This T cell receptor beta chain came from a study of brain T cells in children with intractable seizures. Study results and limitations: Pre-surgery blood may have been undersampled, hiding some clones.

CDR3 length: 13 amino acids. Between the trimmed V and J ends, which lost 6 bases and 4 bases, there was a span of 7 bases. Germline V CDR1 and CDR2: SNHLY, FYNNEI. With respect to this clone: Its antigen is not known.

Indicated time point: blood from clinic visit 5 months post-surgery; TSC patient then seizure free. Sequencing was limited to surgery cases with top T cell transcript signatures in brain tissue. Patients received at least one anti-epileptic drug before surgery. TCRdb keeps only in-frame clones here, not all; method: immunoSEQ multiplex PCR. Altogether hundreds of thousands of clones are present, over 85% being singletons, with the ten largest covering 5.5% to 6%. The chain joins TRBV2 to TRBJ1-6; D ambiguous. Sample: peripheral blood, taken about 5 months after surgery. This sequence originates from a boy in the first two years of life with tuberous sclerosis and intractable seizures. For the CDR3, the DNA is TGTGCCAGCAGGGAGAATTATAATTCACCCCTCCACTTT. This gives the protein CASRENYNSPLHF.